The 27 T cell receptor beta chains below were found in one sample sequenced in a study of cytomegalovirus exposure and HLA in healthy donors. The PCR employed 60 Vbeta primers together with 13 Jbeta primers. TCRdb's copy holds only in-frame clones and misses some; the assay was immunoSEQ multiplex PCR. The table records approximately 110,000 clones, about 73% of them present only once. The sample taken for sequencing was PBMCs. Receptors originate from a woman aged 35 to 49 in good health and CMV-seropositive.

The chain combines TRBV4-2 with TRBJ2-3; 8 nucleotides match TRBD2. The CDR3 runs 16 residues. The ends lost 1 base at V and 4 bases at J; junction bases unmatched: 7. Germline CDR1 reads LGHNA; CDR2 reads YNFKEQ. CDR3 amino acids: CASSQGGRGGADTQYF. The CDR3, as DNA: TGTGCCAGCAGCCAAGGTGGCCGGGGGGGGGCAGATACGCAGTATTTT.

This clone appeared a single time. V gene TRBV9 combines with J gene TRBJ2-5; 9 bases are shared with TRBD2. This CDR3 is 13 amino acids long. Losses at the gene ends were 4 bases for V and 5 bases for J; bases not matched to a gene: 3. CDR1 and CDR2 (germline): SGDLS, YYNGEE. The CDR3 loop reads CASSPGTSETQYF. CDR3 bases: TGTGCCAGCAGCCCAGGGACTAGCGAGACCCAGTACTTC. Filled out from reference TRBV9 and TRBJ2-5, the complete variable domain reads DSGVTQTPKHLITATGQRVTLRCSPRSGDLSVYWYQQSLDQGLQFLIQYYNGEERAKGNILERFSAQQFPDLHSELNLSSLELGDSALYFCASSPGTSETQYFGPGTRLLVL.

The chain joins TRBV2 to TRBJ1-1; 7 bases agree with TRBD1. V trimming: 6 bases; J trimming: 8 bases; junction bases outside the gene matches: 6. The CDR3 is 12 amino acids. From germline, CDR1 is SNHLY and CDR2 FYNNEI. The CDR3 nucleotides are TGTGCCAGCAGGAGGGACAGCGTGGAAGCTTTCTTT. Encoded protein: CASRRDSVEAFF.

This CDR3 reads CASRGASGGSEQFF. The DNA for the CDR3 is TGTGCCAGCAGAGGGGCTAGCGGGGGAAGTGAGCAGTTCTTC. This chain uses TRBV6-5 with TRBJ2-1, with 10 bases identical to TRBD2. Germline CDR1 reads MNHEY; CDR2 reads SVGAGI. J was trimmed by 9 bases and V by 6 bases; bases with no gene match: 8. This CDR3 has 14 amino acids.

This chain uses TRBV7-6 with TRBJ2-7, with 9 positions matching TRBD2. Trimming took 5 bases from V and 3 from J; bases not matched to a gene: 8. The CDR3 consists of 15 residues. Germline CDR1 reads SGHVS; CDR2 reads FNYEAQ. In DNA, the CDR3 is TGTGCCAGCAGCCCTCGGGGAGCGGGGGGCTACGAGCAGTACTTC. Translated: CASSPRGAGGYEQYF.

This clone was found a few times. The rearrangement joins TRBV15 to TRBJ1-4; D ambiguous. Trimming left V 0 bases short and J 11 bases short, with 10 bases between. This CDR3 has 13 residues. CDR1 and CDR2 from the germline V gene are LNHNV and YYDKDF (reference sequence). CDR3 loop: CATSRDQVRKLFF. CDR3 bases: TGTGCCACCAGCAGAGATCAGGTTCGGAAACTGTTTTTT.

The chain uses TRBV2 and TRBJ1-1; 9 positions match TRBD1. CDR1 and CDR2 (germline): SNHLY, FYNNEI. The CDR3 runs to 14 residues. V dropped 9 bases and J dropped 3; count of bases not matched to a gene: 8. The CDR3 region is CASFFGQGHTEAFF. CDR3 nucleotides: TGTGCCAGTTTTTTCGGACAGGGGCACACTGAAGCTTTCTTT.

This clone has more than one count but fewer than ten. The chain combines TRBV7-9 with TRBJ2-6; D is perhaps TRBD1 (6 bases). Trimming left V 5 bases short and J 0 bases short, with 8 bases between. CDR1 and CDR2 from the germline V gene are SEHNR and FQNEAQ (reference sequence). This CDR3 has 15 residues. CDR3 amino acids: CASSADSSGANVLTF. CDR3 in DNA: TGTGCCAGCAGCGCGGACAGCTCTGGGGCCAACGTCCTGACTTTC. Together with reference TRBV7-9 and TRBJ2-6, the CDR3 gives the full variable domain: DTGVSQNPRHKITKRGQNVTFRCDPISEHNRLYWYRQTLGQGPEFLTYFQNEAQLEKSRLLSDRFSAERPKGSFSTLEIQRTEQGDSAMYLCASSADSSGANVLTFGAGSRLTVL.

This chain uses TRBV6-1 with TRBJ1-1; D uncertain. V lost 6 bases, J lost 1 base, and 9 bases lay in between. Germline V gene sequence: CDR1 MNHNS, CDR2 SASEGT. The CDR3 sequence is 13 residues long. The CDR3, as DNA: TGTGCCAGCAGGGCAGTCAAGAACACTGAAGCTTTCTTT. Translating it yields CASRAVKNTEAFF.

V usage is TRBV29-1 and J usage is TRBJ2-3, with 14 bases that match TRBD2. Unmatched junction bases numbered 6, after V lost 6 bases and J lost 1 base. Germline V gene lookup returns CDR1 SQVTM and CDR2 ANQGSEA. The CDR3 consists of 16 residues. The CDR3 reads CSVGGLAGAGTDTQYF. The CDR3 bases are TGCAGCGTGGGGGGACTAGCGGGGGCCGGCACAGATACGCAGTATTTT.

The rearrangement joins TRBV7-9 to TRBJ1-1; D perhaps matches TRBD1 (5 bases). V was shortened by 5 bases and J by 6 bases, with 16 bases between the two germline ends. Germline CDR1 is SEHNR and CDR2 is FQNEAQ (reference sequence). The CDR3 sequence is 14 residues long. CDR3 sequence (DNA): TGTGCCAGCAGCCTTAACCAGGGATCGGCTGAAGCTTTCTTT. Protein product: CASSLNQGSAEAFF.

The chain recombines TRBV6-5 with TRBJ1-5, with D maybe TRBD1 (5 bases). This CDR3 region has 15 residues. V was pared by 2 bases and J by 4 bases, with 12 bases between. Germline CDR1 reads MNHEY; CDR2 reads SVGAGI. CDR3 DNA: TGTGCCAGCAGTTACGGCCCGGGGGGAAATCAGCCCCAGCATTTT. Translation: CASSYGPGGNQPQHF.

This chain connects TRBV4-3 to TRBJ1-1, with a possible D match to TRBD1 (5 bases). V lost 1 base and J lost 6, with 6 bases in between. CDR3 length: 12 residues. Germline values: CDR1 LGHNA, CDR2 YSLEER. The CDR3: CASSQGGSEAFF. The CDR3 region has the DNA TGCGCCAGCAGCCAAGGGGGCTCTGAAGCTTTCTTT.

The chain has TRBV5-5 and TRBJ2-3; D call uncertain. Trimming left V 0 bases short and J 2 bases short, with 4 bases between. CDR1 and CDR2 (germline): SGHKS, YYEKEE (reference sequence). The CDR3 sequence is 13 residues long. Here the CDR3 reads CASSLGPTDTQYF. As DNA, the CDR3 is TGTGCCAGCAGCTTGGGGCCCACAGATACGCAGTATTTT.

This chain links TRBV29-1 with TRBJ1-1, with D maybe TRBD1 (5 bases). Germline V gene data show CDR1 as SQVTM and CDR2 as ANQGSEA. This CDR3 spans 12 amino acids. V was shortened by 8 bases and J by 0 bases, with 10 bases between the two germline ends. CDR3 region: CSFRAMNTEAFF. The CDR3 DNA reads TGCAGCTTCAGGGCTATGAACACTGAAGCTTTCTTT. The whole variable domain, filled in from reference TRBV29-1 and TRBJ1-1, reads SAVISQKPSRDICQRGTSLTIQCQVDSQVTMMFWYRQQPGQSLTLIATANQGSEATYESGFVIDKFPISRPNLTFSTLTVSNMSPEDSSIYLCSFRAMNTEAFFGQGTRLTVV.

The chain uses TRBV4-3 and TRBJ1-1, with 7 bases aligning to TRBD1. This CDR3 has 16 residues. In germline, CDR1 is LGHNA, CDR2 YSLEER. Trimming took 0 bases from V and 3 from J; bases not matched to a gene: 7. For the CDR3, the DNA is TGCGCCAGCAGCCAAGATGGGACAGACTCTTACACTGAAGCTTTCTTT. Translation: CASSQDGTDSYTEAFF.

The sample holds one count of this clone. V is TRBV9 and J is TRBJ2-3; weak D call: TRBD2 (5 bases). The CDR3 sequence is 15 residues long. Germline loops: CDR1 SGDLS, CDR2 YYNGEE. V lost 3 bases and J 1 base, leaving 12 bases between the germline ends. This CDR3 is CASSEGSRGTDTQYF. The CDR3 coding sequence is TGTGCCAGCAGCGAGGGTTCGAGGGGCACAGATACGCAGTATTTT. The variable domain in full, with the rest retrieved from reference TRBV9 and TRBJ2-3, is DSGVTQTPKHLITATGQRVTLRCSPRSGDLSVYWYQQSLDQGLQFLIQYYNGEERAKGNILERFSAQQFPDLHSELNLSSLELGDSALYFCASSEGSRGTDTQYFGPGTRLTVL.

This clone has more than one count but fewer than ten. The chain has TRBV29-1 and TRBJ1-5; no firm D call. The CDR3 runs to 15 residues. The V end lost 3 bases, the J end lost 2 bases, and 14 bases lay between the germline ends. CDR1 is SQVTM and CDR2 is ANQGSEA in the germline V gene. The CDR3 bases are TGCAGCGTTGAGGAGGGAATAGGAGGCAATCAGCCCCAGCATTTT. Translated: CSVEEGIGGNQPQHF.

The rearrangement joins TRBV5-4 to TRBJ2-1, with D possibly TRBD1 on 6 matching bases. CDR1 and CDR2 (germline): SGHNT, YYREEE (reference sequence). The germline V and J ends were trimmed by 4 bases and 8 bases, with 10 bases remaining between them. This CDR3 is 12 amino acids long. The CDR3, as DNA: TGTGCCAGCAGCACCAGGGGTGATGAGCAGTTCTTC. Its protein is CASSTRGDEQFF.

This clone was counted only a few times. The gene calls are TRBV2 and TRBJ1-1, with D hard to call. Germline lookup yields CDR1 SNHLY and CDR2 FYNNEI. V lost 7 bases and J 3 bases, leaving 6 bases between the germline ends. The CDR3 runs to 11 residues. This CDR3 is CASTRDTEAFF. The CDR3 bases are TGTGCCAGCACACGAGACACTGAAGCTTTCTTT.

The V and J genes are TRBV6-5 and TRBJ1-2; no firm D call. V lost 0 bases and J lost 4, with 9 bases in between. Germline loops: CDR1 MNHEY, CDR2 SVGAGI. This CDR3 has 14 amino acids. In DNA, the CDR3 is TGTGCCAGCAGTTACTCGGTTCAGTCCTATGGCTACACCTTC. Residues: CASSYSVQSYGYTF.

The V and J genes are TRBV2 and TRBJ1-3; 7 nucleotides match TRBD1. The CDR3 spans 13 residues. Trimming cost V 10 bases and J 4 bases; bases outside gene matches: 7. Germline assignment: CDR1 SNHLY and CDR2 FYNNEI. CDR3 in DNA: TGTGCCACCGCCGGACAGGACGGAAACACCATATATTTT. This gives the protein CATAGQDGNTIYF.

The J gene is TRBJ1-1, the V gene TRBV12-5, with D unclear. CDR1 and CDR2 (germline): LGHNT, FRNRAP. The CDR3 totals 15 residues. Trimming took 5 bases from V and 4 from J, leaving 17 bases between them. The CDR3: CASGPRGFLATEAFF. In nucleotides, the CDR3 is TGTGCTAGTGGTCCCCGGGGATTCCTCGCCACTGAAGCTTTCTTT.

This clone was counted between two and nine times. The chain couples TRBV18 to TRBJ1-1; 8 bases agree with TRBD1. The junction had 4 bases not matched to a gene; V was cut back by 4 bases and J by 6 bases. The germline V gene has CDR1 KGHSH and CDR2 LQKENI. The CDR3 totals 13 residues. In nucleotides, the CDR3 is TGTGCCAGCTCACTCGGACAGGGCCCTGAAGCTTTCTTT. It encodes CASSLGQGPEAFF. The full variable domain, completed using reference TRBV18 and TRBJ1-1, is NAGVMQNPRHLVRRRGQEARLRCSPMKGHSHVYWYRQLPEEGLKFMVYLQKENIIDESGMPKERFSAEFPKEGPSILRIQQVVRGDSAAYFCASSLGQGPEAFFGQGTRLTVV.

The chain carries TRBV5-1 and TRBJ1-6; tentatively, D is TRBD1 (5 bases). Germline V gene lookup returns CDR1 SGHRS and CDR2 YFSETQ. Trimming took 2 bases from V and 7 from J, leaving 13 bases between them. The CDR3 has 15 residues. The CDR3 region has the DNA TGCGCCAGCAGCTTCGGGGGTGGGGGAAATTCACCCCTCCACTTT. Translating gives CASSFGGGGNSPLHF.

This clone was seen just once. This sequence joins TRBV5-1 and TRBJ1-6; perhaps TRBD1 as D (6 bases). The CDR3 is 14 amino acids. The germline V gene encodes CDR1 SGHRS and CDR2 YFSETQ. Trimming left V 0 bases short and J 7 bases short, with 8 bases between. CDR3 protein: CASSLAGANSPLHF. Here the CDR3 DNA reads TGCGCCAGCAGCTTGGCAGGGGCCAATTCACCCCTCCACTTT. Supplemented by reference TRBV5-1 and TRBJ1-6, the full variable domain reads KAGVTQTPRYLIKTRGQQVTLSCSPISGHRSVSWYQQTPGQGLQFLFEYFSETQRNKGNFPGRFSGRQFSNSRSEMNVSTLELGDSALYLCASSLAGANSPLHFGNGTRLTVT.

This chain joins TRBV7-2 and TRBJ2-1, with 16 bases matching TRBD2. Germline-derived CDR1 and CDR2 are SGHTA and FQGNSA. The J segment lost 10 bases and the V segment lost 4 bases, leaving 10 bases of the junction unmatched. This CDR3 contains 17 residues. The CDR3 nucleotides are TGTGCCAGCAGCTACCCGGGACTAGCGGGGGGGGTAGAGGAGCAGTTCTTC. As protein: CASSYPGLAGGVEEQFF.